These 17 T cell receptor beta chains share one sample of origin, sequenced in a study of T-cell reconstitution after alpha-beta-depleted transplantation in children (dated by TCRdb to the mid-2010s). This specimen's treatment or condition label, interpreted: allogeneic hematopoietic cell transplantation with graft depleted of TCRalphabeta T cells and CD19 B cells. Libraries were prepared through PCR. The sequencer was an Illumina HiSeq 2500. TCR libraries were prepared with molecular barcoding, using unique molecular identifiers to normalize TCRbeta repertoire quantification. TCRdb applied fastp at Q25 and MiXCR to the public reads, then kept only in-frame beta chains. Rows with one shared CDR3 protein collapse into an entry with the most common genes and DNA. For this sample there are roughly 300,000 distinct CDR3 sequences; roughly 11% appear just once. Clones ranked in the top ten supply about a quarter of the sample.

The sample here was peripheral blood, taken 180 days after TCRalphabeta/CD19-depleted stem cell transplant. These receptors all stem from a male patient aged 2 to 9 who had a stem cell transplant for chronic granulomatous disease, so the T cells may come from the graft donor.

This clonotype has more than one count but fewer than ten. The genes are TRBV12-3 or TRBV12-4 and TRBJ2-3; a possible D gene is TRBD1 (6 bases). The CDR3 spans 14 residues. The germline V and J ends were trimmed by 4 bases and 2 bases, with 10 bases remaining between them. As DNA, the CDR3 is TGTGCCAGCAGTTGGCAGGGGTTCACAGATACGCAGTATTTT. Its translation: CASSWQGFTDTQYF.

In its sample, this clonotype was seen many times. The V gene is TRBV12-3 or TRBV12-4, the J gene TRBJ1-2; no definite D call. This CDR3 has 13 residues. Trimming took 5 bases from V and 6 from J, leaving 13 bases between them. The CDR3 coding sequence is TGTGCCAGCAGTCTACAAGGAGGGCATGGCTACACCTTC. This codes for CASSLQGGHGYTF.

This clonotype was recorded many times. The V and J genes are TRBV5-1 and TRBJ2-1; TRBD2 matches at 11 bases. Germline assignment: CDR1 SGHRS and CDR2 YFSETQ. CDR3 length: 18 amino acids. The junction had 7 bases not matched to a gene; V was cut back by 2 bases and J by 0 bases. For the CDR3, the DNA is TGCGCCAGCAGCTTTGCTAGCGGGAGGATGAGCTCCTACAATGAGCAGTTCTTC. It specifies CASSFASGRMSSYNEQFF.

This clonotype was seen many times. The CDR3 nucleotides read TGCGCCAGCAGCTTGACCCCTCGCGGGGGGAACACCGGGGAGCTGTTTTTT. It translates to CASSLTPRGGNTGELFF. V is TRBV5-1 and J is TRBJ2-2; 7 nucleotides line up with TRBD2. Per the germline V gene, CDR1 is SGHRS and CDR2 is YFSETQ. Losses at the gene ends were 1 base for V and 1 base for J; bases not matched to a gene: 7. This CDR3 spans 17 amino acids. Filled out from reference TRBV5-1 and TRBJ2-2, the complete variable domain reads KAGVTQTPRYLIKTRGQQVTLSCSPISGHRSVSWYQQTPGQGLQFLFEYFSETQRNKGNFPGRFSGRQFSNSRSEMNVSTLELGDSALYLCASSLTPRGGNTGELFFGEGSRLTVL.

This clonotype was counted many times. The CDR3 coding sequence is TGTGCCAGCAGTTTAGACAGTTATCAGCCCCAGCATTTT. Translation: CASSLDSYQPQHF. The rearrangement uses TRBV6-5 and TRBJ1-5; TRBD1 might be the D (5 bases). Trimming pared 4 bases from V and 5 bases from J, leaving 9 bases between. Germline V gene data show CDR1 as MNHEY and CDR2 as SVGAGI. This CDR3 region has 13 residues.

This clonotype was picked up many times. This rearrangement joins TRBV27 to TRBJ2-2; perhaps D is TRBD1 or TRBD2 (5 bases each). The CDR3 is 18 residues long. Germline lookup yields CDR1 MNHEY and CDR2 SMNVEV (reference sequence). Trimming took off 5 bases at V and 4 bases at J, with 23 bases between the two ends. CDR3 DNA sequence: TGTGCCAGCAGTCTGGGGACCGGCACTTCAGTTTTCACCGGGGAGCTGTTTTTT. Protein sequence: CASSLGTGTSVFTGELFF.

This clonotype occurred many times. The chain's CDR3 is CASKESSGNTIYF. The CDR3 DNA reads as TGTGCCAGCAAAGAGTCTTCCGGAAACACCATATATTTT. V is TRBV6-6 and J is TRBJ1-3; D is uncertain. V lost 7 bases and J 4 bases, leaving 11 bases between the germline ends. Germline CDR1 and CDR2: MNHNY and SVGAGI (reference sequence). The CDR3 runs to 13 residues.

This clonotype was counted many times. This sequence joins TRBV28 and TRBJ1-1; perhaps TRBD1 as D (6 bases). V gave up 2 bases and J gave up 0 bases, with 13 bases separating them. Germline V gene data show CDR1 as MDHEN and CDR2 as SYDVKM. The CDR3 contains 16 residues. The CDR3 is CASSLEGGMMNTEAFF. DNA of the CDR3: TGTGCCAGCAGTTTAGAGGGGGGGATGATGAACACTGAAGCTTTCTTT.

This clonotype came up a few times. The chain couples TRBV19 to TRBJ2-6; 8 positions match TRBD1. This CDR3 comprises 18 residues. The germline V gene encodes CDR1 LNHDA and CDR2 SQIVND (reference sequence). Losses at the gene ends were 3 bases for V and 0 bases for J; bases not matched to a gene: 7. The CDR3 loop is CASSISWTGNSGANVLTF. For the CDR3, the DNA is TGTGCCAGTAGTATCTCTTGGACAGGGAACTCTGGGGCCAACGTCCTGACTTTC.

In this sample, this clonotype turned up a few times. The rearrangement joins TRBV21-1 to TRBJ2-5; the tabulated D call, TRBD1, remains unverified against the DNA. TRBV21-1 is reported as a pseudogene. The CDR3 runs to 19 residues. CDR3 coding DNA: TGTGCCAGCAGCAAAGATTCCGCCGGGGGGAACCTTTCCCAAGAGACCCAGTACTTC. It encodes CASSKDSAGGNLSQETQYF.

This clonotype was seen a handful of times. The chain links TRBV19 to TRBJ1-5; the D is unclear. From germline, CDR1 is LNHDA and CDR2 SQIVND (reference sequence). The CDR3 has 14 residues. V was trimmed by 3 bases and J by 0 bases, leaving 6 bases between them. The CDR3 sequence: CASSISFSNQPQHF. CDR3 DNA sequence: TGTGCCAGTAGTATTTCGTTTAGCAATCAGCCCCAGCATTTT.

This clonotype was seen repeatedly, ten times or more. The genes are TRBV29-1 and TRBJ2-1; D gene uncertain. The germline V and J ends were trimmed by 3 bases and 3 bases, with 6 bases remaining between them. The germline V gene encodes CDR1 SQVTM and CDR2 ANQGSEA. CDR3 length: 12 residues. The DNA for the CDR3 is TGCAGCGTTGATAGGAGCTACAATGAGCAGTTCTTC. It translates to CSVDRSYNEQFF.

This clonotype was detected many times. The chain is built from TRBV10-3 and TRBJ2-3, with D uncertain. Germline V lookup: CDR1 ENHRY, CDR2 SYGVKD. V was trimmed by 7 bases and J by 2 bases, leaving 16 bases between them. There are 15 residues in the CDR3. The CDR3 here is CAITSSQLPTDTQYF. CDR3 DNA sequence: TGTGCCATCACCTCGAGCCAGCTACCCACAGATACGCAGTATTTT.

This clonotype has at least ten counts. The chain employs TRBV12-3 or TRBV12-4 and TRBJ2-7; 8 bases are shared with TRBD1. This CDR3 contains 13 residues. V gave up 5 bases and J gave up 4 bases; unmatched junction bases: 4. The CDR3 sequence: CASSAGQGYEQYF. The CDR3 bases are TGTGCCAGCAGTGCCGGACAGGGATACGAGCAGTACTTC.

This clonotype was observed at least ten times. J is TRBJ2-6 and V is TRBV5-1; D unresolved. V dropped 9 bases and J dropped 1 base, with 11 bases sitting between them. The CDR3 has 14 residues. Germline-derived CDR1 and CDR2 are SGHRS and YFSETQ. CDR3 in amino acids: CATTSPSGANVLTF. The CDR3, as DNA: TGCGCCACGACCTCCCCATCTGGGGCCAACGTCCTGACTTTC.

Ten or more counts support this clonotype. This chain joins TRBV4-1 and TRBJ1-3; no firm D call. The V gene's germline CDR1 is MGHRA and CDR2 YSYEKL. The length of the CDR3 is 16 residues. V lost 2 bases, J lost 3 bases, and 14 bases lay in between. DNA for the CDR3: TGCGCCAGCAGCCAACCGCCTGTCCTGCGTGGAAACACCATATATTTT. It specifies CASSQPPVLRGNTIYF.

This clonotype has at least ten counts. CDR3 in DNA: TGCGCCAGCAGTGACCCCGGGACCCGCGGAGACGAGCAGTACTTC. It codes for CASSDPGTRGDEQYF. The V call is TRBV10-1, the J call TRBJ2-7; perhaps D is TRBD1 or TRBD2 (5 bases each). Per germline, CDR1 WNHNN and CDR2 SYGVQD (reference sequence). V gave up 3 bases and J gave up 5 bases, with 17 bases separating them. The CDR3 consists of 15 residues.